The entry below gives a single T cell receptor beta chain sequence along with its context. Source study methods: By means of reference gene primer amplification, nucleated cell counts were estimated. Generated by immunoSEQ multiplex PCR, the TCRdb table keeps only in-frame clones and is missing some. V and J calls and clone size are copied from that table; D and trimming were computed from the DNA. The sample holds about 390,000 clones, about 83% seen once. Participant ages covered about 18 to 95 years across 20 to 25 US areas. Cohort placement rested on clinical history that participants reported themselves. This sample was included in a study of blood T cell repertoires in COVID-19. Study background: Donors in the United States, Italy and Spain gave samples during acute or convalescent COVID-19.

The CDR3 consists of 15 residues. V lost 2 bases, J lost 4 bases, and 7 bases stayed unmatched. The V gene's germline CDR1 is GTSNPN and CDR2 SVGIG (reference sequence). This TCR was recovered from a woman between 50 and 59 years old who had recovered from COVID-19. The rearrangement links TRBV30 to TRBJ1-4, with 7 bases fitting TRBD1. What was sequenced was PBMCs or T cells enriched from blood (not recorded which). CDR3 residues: CAWSFNRGDNEKLFF. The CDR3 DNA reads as TGTGCCTGGAGTTTCAACAGGGGCGATAATGAAAAACTGTTTTTT.